The 10 T cell receptor beta chains presented below share a single source sample, sequenced in a study of STAT3 mutations in large granular lymphocyte leukemia (dated by TCRdb to the late 2010s). The receptor library was made with the immunoSEQ multiplex PCR assay. TCRdb mirrors the immuneACCESS table, restricted to in-frame sequences. Some clones are absent from its copies; in checked studies, under half trace to an unresolved V gene, and the reason for the others is unknown. This sample comprises roughly 46,000 clones, roughly 77% of them detected only once. The ten most abundant clones make up 0.4% to 0.55% of the sample. Results and caveats for the whole study, not just this receptor: Every T-LGLL patient showed at least one immunodominant TCRbeta clonotype, and about half showed multiple immunodominant subclonotypes.

Their antigens remain unidentified. Source material: PBMCs. These receptors were taken from a human donor with T large granular lymphocyte leukemia. Some clones in this sample may be carry-over from other donors' samples.

The gene calls are TRBV4-1 and TRBJ2-7; D is possibly TRBD1 (6 bases). This CDR3 comprises 13 residues. Germline loops: CDR1 MGHRA, CDR2 YSYEKL. With 3 bases removed from V and 7 bases from J, the gap between germline ends came to 13 bases. The CDR3: CASSHDRSLEQYF. The CDR3 DNA reads TGCGCCAGCAGCCACGACAGGAGCTTAGAGCAGTACTTC.

The chain has TRBV5-6 and TRBJ1-5, with D hard to call. CDR1 SGHDT and CDR2 YYEEEE come from the germline V gene. V dropped 4 bases and J dropped 0 bases, with 14 bases sitting between them. CDR3 length equals 16 residues. CDR3 sequence: CASSRLGPSSNQPQHF. The CDR3 DNA follows: TGTGCCAGCAGCCGACTAGGGCCGTCTAGCAATCAGCCCCAGCATTTT.

V and J are TRBV9 and TRBJ2-1; 9 bases agree with TRBD1. The CDR3 is 18 amino acids. In germline, CDR1 is SGDLS, CDR2 YYNGEE. V shed 0 bases and J 0 bases; nucleotides not matched to a gene: 7. The CDR3 spells CASSVAGTGPFSYNEQFF. The CDR3 DNA reads TGTGCCAGCAGCGTAGCAGGGACAGGGCCGTTCTCCTACAATGAGCAGTTCTTC.

This chain joins TRBV5-1 and TRBJ1-4; D unclear. This CDR3 contains 14 residues. Germline V CDR1 and CDR2: SGHRS, YFSETQ. With 3 bases removed from V and 6 bases from J, the gap between germline ends came to 12 bases. The CDR3 spells CASSSKSGYEKLFF. CDR3 sequence (DNA): TGCGCCAGCAGCTCGAAGTCGGGGTATGAAAAACTGTTTTTT.

This clone showed up just a few times. The rearrangement joins TRBV28 to TRBJ2-7; no reliable D call. The germline V gene has CDR1 MDHEN and CDR2 SYDVKM. The CDR3 extends over 15 amino acids. V lost 5 bases to trimming and J lost 1 base, with 15 bases between them. For the CDR3, the DNA is TGTGCCAGCAGTGTGGCCTCAATGATGTCCTACGAGCAGTACTTC. Amino acid sequence: CASSVASMMSYEQYF.

CDR3 sequence: CASSLAPEDYEQYV. In DNA form, the CDR3 reads TGCGCCAGCAGCTTGGCGCCGGAAGACTACGAGCAGTACGTC. The chain uses TRBV5-1 and TRBJ2-7; D call uncertain. Germline assignment: CDR1 SGHRS and CDR2 YFSETQ. CDR3 length equals 14 residues. The V and J ends lost 0 bases and 3 bases respectively, with 10 bases between them.

V and J are TRBV7-8 and TRBJ2-3; 9 nucleotides line up with TRBD1. CDR1 and CDR2 (germline): SGHVS, FQNEAQ. CDR3 length: 19 amino acids. With 1 base clipped from V and 1 base from J, the junction kept 12 bases outside the gene matches. The CDR3 region is CASSLGGWGQGFGTDTQYF. CDR3 bases: TGTGCCAGCAGCTTAGGTGGTTGGGGACAGGGTTTTGGCACAGATACGCAGTATTTT.

The chain is built from TRBV5-1 and TRBJ1-2; D possibly corresponds to TRBD1 (6 bases). The V end lost 4 bases, the J end lost 8 bases, and 18 bases lay between the germline ends. The germline gives CDR1 SGHRS, CDR2 YFSETQ. The CDR3 runs to 14 residues. The CDR3 sequence: CASSPSTGPLGYTF. The CDR3 nucleotides are TGCGCCAGCAGCCCCAGTACAGGGCCGCTCGGCTACACCTTC. Supplemented by reference TRBV5-1 and TRBJ1-2, the full variable domain reads KAGVTQTPRYLIKTRGQQVTLSCSPISGHRSVSWYQQTPGQGLQFLFEYFSETQRNKGNFPGRFSGRQFSNSRSEMNVSTLELGDSALYLCASSPSTGPLGYTFGSGTRLTVV.

J is TRBJ2-4 and V is TRBV5-4, with 8 bases aligning to TRBD1. The germline CDR1 and CDR2 sequences are SGHNT and YYREEE (reference sequence). The CDR3 is 15 amino acids. Germline trimming cut 3 bases from V and 6 bases from J; bases unmatched to any gene: 8. The CDR3 sequence is CASSWGTGAINIQYF. DNA for the CDR3: TGTGCCAGCAGCTGGGGGACAGGAGCGATAAACATTCAGTACTTC.

This clone was detected only once. The rearrangement uses TRBV29-1 and TRBJ2-3; 7 bases are a match to TRBD2. Germline lookup yields CDR1 SQVTM and CDR2 ANQGSEA. V trimming: 1 base; J trimming: 1 base; junction bases outside the gene matches: 2. This CDR3 is built from 14 residues. CDR3 coding DNA: TGCAGCGTTGAAGCCACTAGCGGCACAGATACGCAGTATTTT. Protein product: CSVEATSGTDTQYF.